The next 27 T cell receptor beta chains were all read from a single sample in a study of follicular helper T cells after annual influenza vaccination. As for time point: 2015-2016 season, 7 days after influenza vaccination. TCRdb's copy holds only in-frame clones and misses some; the assay was immunoSEQ multiplex PCR. The table records about 7,300 clones, approximately 80% of them present only once. The sequenced sample was CXCR5+ CD38- circulating T follicular helper cells from blood, obtained 7 days after influenza vaccination. The sample's subset: circulating Tfh, non-naive CD4+CXCR5+PD-1+ (ICOS+CD38+ or ICOS-CD38-). Every receptor here comes from an adult who received the influenza vaccine.

V gene TRBV5-1 combines with J gene TRBJ1-1; tentatively, D is TRBD1 (5 bases). Germline V gene data show CDR1 as SGHRS and CDR2 as YFSETQ. Trimming took 2 bases from V and 3 from J, leaving 8 bases between them. The CDR3 consists of 13 residues. The CDR3 coding sequence is TGCGCCAGCAGCTTCGGAGGGGACACTGAAGCTTTCTTT. As protein: CASSFGGDTEAFF.

The rearrangement uses TRBV28 and TRBJ1-2; 7 bases match TRBD1. The trim removed 5 bases at V and 1 base at J, leaving 7 bases unmatched. The CDR3 runs 15 residues. CDR1 is MDHEN, CDR2 SYDVKM, per germline. CDR3 coding DNA: TGTGCCAGCAGTCTTGGGGACAGATATAACTATGGCTACACCTTC. Encoded protein: CASSLGDRYNYGYTF.

The V call is TRBV29-1, the J call TRBJ1-5; D is undetermined. This CDR3 contains 13 residues. Trimming shortened V by 4 bases and J by 3 bases, and 10 bases separated the two germline ends. The V gene's germline CDR1 is SQVTM and CDR2 ANQGSEA. DNA for the CDR3: TGCAGCGTTGCGCCCGGGTACAATCAGCCCCAGCATTTT. It yields the protein CSVAPGYNQPQHF.

This chain joins TRBV21-1 and TRBJ2-1. TRBV21-1 constitutes a pseudogene. The CDR3 consists of 14 residues. The CDR3 DNA sequence: TGTGCCAGCGGGGGTGGGTTGGACGGCAATGAGCAGTTCTTC. Its translation: CASGGGLDGNEQFF.

This chain joins TRBV7-6 and TRBJ2-1; 12 bases agree with TRBD2. Germline CDR1 reads SGHVS; CDR2 reads FNYEAQ. There are 16 residues in the CDR3. J gave up 7 bases and V 5 bases, and 9 bases lay outside the gene matches. CDR3 nucleotides: TGTGCCAGCAGCGATAGGACTAGCGGGACGAGAAATGAGCAGTTCTTC. This gives the protein CASSDRTSGTRNEQFF.

The chain uses TRBV7-3 and TRBJ2-5, with D uncertain. Germline V gene lookup returns CDR1 SGHTA and CDR2 FQGTGA. This CDR3 comprises 17 residues. The ends were cut back, 1 base at V and 2 bases at J, with 17 bases in the middle. CDR3 in DNA: TGTGCCAGCAGCTTAAGGCCTGGAGTTAGAAATCAAGAGACCCAGTACTTC. Protein: CASSLRPGVRNQETQYF.

This chain joins TRBV2 and TRBJ2-7; no reliable D call. Germline CDR1 and CDR2: SNHLY and FYNNEI. V dropped 2 bases and J dropped 7 bases, with 9 bases sitting between them. The CDR3 has 12 amino acids. The DNA of the CDR3 is TGTGCCAGCAGTGAATTGGGTTGGGAGCAGTACTTC. Translated: CASSELGWEQYF.

The chain uses TRBV7-9 and TRBJ2-3, with 7 nucleotides matching TRBD1. Trimming took 3 bases from V and 0 from J; bases not matched to a gene: 12. Looked up from germline, CDR1 is SEHNR and CDR2 is FQNEAQ (reference sequence). The CDR3 consists of 18 residues. CDR3 sequence: CASSFSRTGGSSTDTQYF. The CDR3 DNA follows: TGTGCCAGCAGCTTCTCCCGGACAGGAGGATCTAGCACAGATACGCAGTATTTT.

CDR3 amino acids: CASSLEDRANYGYTF. The CDR3 DNA sequence: TGTGCCAGCAGCCTTGAGGACAGGGCTAACTATGGCTACACCTTC. V and J are TRBV9 and TRBJ1-2, with 8 bases fitting TRBD1. V dropped 4 bases and J dropped 0; count of bases not matched to a gene: 5. The CDR3 length is 15 residues. Germline CDR1 is SGDLS and CDR2 is YYNGEE.

The rearrangement uses TRBV28 and TRBJ1-1, with TRBD1 as a possible D gene (5 bases). Deletions cut 3 bases from V and 7 bases from J, with 18 bases between. CDR3 size: 15 residues. Per germline, CDR1 MDHEN and CDR2 SYDVKM. CDR3 in DNA: TGTGCCAGCAGTTTCAATTTAGGGAGGGGCTTTGAAGCTTTCTTT. Its protein is CASSFNLGRGFEAFF.

This clone was seen once. The chain carries TRBV5-1 and TRBJ2-1; D not resolved. Trimming removed 2 bases from V and 7 bases from J, with 4 bases in between. Germline V gene sequence: CDR1 SGHRS, CDR2 YFSETQ. The CDR3 spans 11 residues. CDR3 DNA sequence: TGCGCCAGCAGCTTTTCGAATGAGCAGTTCTTC. The encoded protein is CASSFSNEQFF.

The CDR3, as DNA: TGTGCCAGCAGTTCCGTAAGCCCGGGGGGATCTCGAAACACCATATATTTT. Its protein product is CASSSVSPGGSRNTIYF. The genes are TRBV28 and TRBJ1-3, with D maybe TRBD1 (5 bases). The CDR3 has 17 residues. In germline, CDR1 is MDHEN, CDR2 SYDVKM. Trimming stripped 4 bases from V and 5 bases from J, with 21 bases between.

The chain is built from TRBV7-2 and TRBJ2-7; D gene uncertain. With 1 base removed from V and 7 bases from J, the gap between germline ends came to 11 bases. Per the germline V gene, CDR1 is SGHTA and CDR2 is FQGNSA. The CDR3 loop spans 13 amino acids. In DNA, the CDR3 is TGTGCCAGCAGCTTAGATTATCTGCGGGAGCAGTACTTC. Translated: CASSLDYLREQYF.

The chain combines TRBV5-6 with TRBJ2-5; a weak D match, TRBD2 (7 bases). Germline lookup yields CDR1 SGHDT and CDR2 YYEEEE. CDR3 size: 13 residues. The V end was cut by 1 base, the J end by 4 bases, with 8 bases between. CDR3 loop: CASSLRGAETQYF. Here the CDR3 DNA reads TGTGCCAGCAGCTTGCGGGGGGCAGAGACCCAGTACTTC.

J is TRBJ2-7 and V is TRBV6-5; TRBD2 matches 11 bases. With 2 bases clipped from V and 0 bases from J, the junction kept 0 bases outside the gene matches. The CDR3 is 15 amino acids. The germline gives CDR1 MNHEY, CDR2 SVGAGI. The CDR3 DNA is TGTGCCAGCAGTTACACTAGCGGGGGCTCCTACGAGCAGTACTTC. This sequence encodes CASSYTSGGSYEQYF.

A remark on this clone: Germline and junction disagree at one end, which may indicate a read error. The chain recombines TRBV7-7 with TRBJ2-5; D remains ambiguous. From germline, CDR1 is SSHAT and CDR2 FNYEAQ (reference sequence). The CDR3 has 13 residues. Here the CDR3 DNA reads TGTGCTAGCAGCTTAGTAGGGTCAGAGACCCAGTACTTC. This encodes CASSLVGSETQYF.

This chain uses TRBV18 with TRBJ1-5, with TRBD1 as a possible D gene (5 bases). CDR1 and CDR2 (germline): KGHSH, LQKENI. CDR3 length: 14 residues. V was pared by 5 bases and J by 4 bases, with 12 bases between. The CDR3 DNA is TGTGCCAGCTCATCGGGCGGGGGTAATCAGCCCCAGCATTTT. Its protein product is CASSSGGGNQPQHF. The full variable domain, with the rest looked up from reference TRBV18 and TRBJ1-5, is NAGVMQNPRHLVRRRGQEARLRCSPMKGHSHVYWYRQLPEEGLKFMVYLQKENIIDESGMPKERFSAEFPKEGPSILRIQQVVRGDSAAYFCASSSGGGNQPQHFGDGTRLSIL.

J is TRBJ1-5 and V is TRBV19; 8 nucleotides line up with TRBD1. Trimming took 7 bases from V and 3 from J; bases not matched to a gene: 8. CDR3 length equals 15 residues. Germline V CDR1 and CDR2: LNHDA, SQIVND (reference sequence). CDR3 sequence (DNA): TGTGCCAGTAATACGGACAGGGCCTTCAATCAGCCCCAGCATTTT. It yields the protein CASNTDRAFNQPQHF.

This chain links TRBV19 with TRBJ2-3; 7 nucleotides agree with TRBD1. Losses at the gene ends were 3 bases for V and 2 bases for J; bases not matched to a gene: 5. Germline V gives CDR1 LNHDA, CDR2 SQIVND (reference sequence). This CDR3 is built from 15 residues. CDR3 loop: CASSMRQGDTDTQYF. CDR3 nucleotides: TGTGCCAGTAGTATGCGGCAGGGGGACACAGATACGCAGTATTTT.

This chain uses TRBV20-1 with TRBJ1-1; the D is unclear. Germline CDR1 and CDR2: DFQATT and SNEGSKA (reference sequence). The CDR3 is made up of 11 amino acids. V lost 5 bases to trimming and J lost 10 bases, with 14 bases between them. The DNA of the CDR3 is TGCAGTGCTGGAGGGTCAGATTCAGCTTTCTTT. It codes for CSAGGSDSAFF.

The CDR3 here is CASRPASGQDWAQYF. CDR3 sequence (DNA): TGTGCCAGCAGACCTGCCTCGGGACAGGATTGGGCCCAGTACTTC. The rearrangement links TRBV7-3 to TRBJ2-5; 8 bases line up with TRBD1. Germline loops: CDR1 SGHTA, CDR2 FQGTGA. Germline trimming cut 6 bases from V and 9 bases from J; bases unmatched to any gene: 15. The CDR3 sequence is 15 residues long.

The chain employs TRBV7-9 and TRBJ2-2; possible D gene TRBD1, 5 bases. The germline V gene has CDR1 SEHNR and CDR2 FQNEAQ (reference sequence). There are 14 residues in the CDR3. Trimming left V 8 bases short and J 0 bases short, with 10 bases between. The DNA of the CDR3 is TGTGCCAGCCAACTACAGGCGAACACCGGGGAGCTGTTTTTT. Its protein is CASQLQANTGELFF.

The J gene is TRBJ1-1, the V gene TRBV19, with 7 bases fitting TRBD1. This CDR3 has 13 amino acids. J was trimmed by 3 bases and V by 10 bases; bases with no gene match: 8. Germline V gene data show CDR1 as LNHDA and CDR2 as SQIVND (reference sequence). In DNA, the CDR3 is TGTGCCACCACCAACAGGGGACACACTGAAGCTTTCTTT. As protein: CATTNRGHTEAFF. Full variable domain (remainder filled in from reference TRBV19 and TRBJ1-1): DGGITQSPKYLFRKEGQNVTLSCEQNLNHDAMYWYRQDPGQGLRLIYYSQIVNDFQKGDIAEGYSVSREKKESFPLTVTSAQKNPTAFYLCATTNRGHTEAFFGQGTRLTVV.

This chain links TRBV7-2 with TRBJ1-5; D gene unclear. Germline V gene sequence: CDR1 SGHTA, CDR2 FQGNSA. Trimming left V 1 base short and J 7 bases short, with 11 bases between. The CDR3 sequence is 14 residues long. Written as DNA, the CDR3 is TGTGCCAGCAGCTTAGGCCGGCCCGGACAGCCCCAGCATTTT. It encodes CASSLGRPGQPQHF.

This clone was detected a few times. The CDR3 is CASSLRTGGGYGYTF. The CDR3, as DNA: TGTGCCAGCAGTCTGCGGACAGGGGGGGGCTATGGCTACACCTTC. The V gene is TRBV6-5, the J gene TRBJ1-2, with TRBD1 identical over 10 bases. The junction had 7 bases not matched to a gene; V was cut back by 5 bases and J by 4 bases. The CDR3 is 15 amino acids. CDR1 and CDR2 from the germline V gene are MNHEY and SVGAGI.

This rearrangement joins TRBV27 to TRBJ1-1, with 9 bases fitting TRBD1. V was clipped by 7 bases and J by 5 bases; unmatched bases: 11. The V gene's germline CDR1 is MNHEY and CDR2 SMNVEV (reference sequence). The CDR3 length is 15 residues. The CDR3 loop is CASTDTQGARTEAFF. The DNA for the CDR3 is TGTGCCAGCACCGATACACAGGGGGCGCGGACTGAAGCTTTCTTT.

This chain connects TRBV7-6 to TRBJ2-2; 10 bases map to TRBD2. V shed 5 bases, J shed 5 bases, and the junction held 17 bases outside the gene matches. This CDR3 has 19 amino acids. Looked up from germline, CDR1 is SGHVS and CDR2 is FNYEAQ. The CDR3 is CASSPTPSGSSRGTGELFF. The CDR3 region has the DNA TGTGCCAGCAGCCCCACCCCTAGCGGGAGTAGCAGGGGAACCGGGGAGCTGTTTTTT.